The source of this TCR beta chain is a study of T cells in localized non-small cell lung cancer. Study-wide results and limits: As only one tumor region underwent sequencing, heterogeneity remains possible. Higher T cell density in the blood was associated with longer overall survival, whereas higher adjacent-lung clonality associated with shorter survival. Uninvolved adjacent lung, not tumor, had the highest T cell clonality.

The CDR3 is 15 amino acids. Germline V gene sequence: CDR1 LGHNT, CDR2 FRNRAP. A few counts support this clone. The target antigen is unknown. Assay: immunoSEQ multiplex PCR; the TCRdb copy retains only in-frame clones and omits some. The sample contains about 1,800 clones, around a sixth of which appear only once. This chain uses TRBV12-5 with TRBJ1-1, with D perhaps matching TRBD1 (6 bases). The TCR originated in a man aged 40-75 years with stage II squamous cell lung carcinoma. The material sequenced was normal lung tissue next to the tumor, taken before any cancer treatment. The CDR3 region is CASTLRGRGNTEAFF. CDR3 bases: TGTGCCAGCACCTTGAGAGGCAGGGGGAACACTGAAGCTTTCTTT.